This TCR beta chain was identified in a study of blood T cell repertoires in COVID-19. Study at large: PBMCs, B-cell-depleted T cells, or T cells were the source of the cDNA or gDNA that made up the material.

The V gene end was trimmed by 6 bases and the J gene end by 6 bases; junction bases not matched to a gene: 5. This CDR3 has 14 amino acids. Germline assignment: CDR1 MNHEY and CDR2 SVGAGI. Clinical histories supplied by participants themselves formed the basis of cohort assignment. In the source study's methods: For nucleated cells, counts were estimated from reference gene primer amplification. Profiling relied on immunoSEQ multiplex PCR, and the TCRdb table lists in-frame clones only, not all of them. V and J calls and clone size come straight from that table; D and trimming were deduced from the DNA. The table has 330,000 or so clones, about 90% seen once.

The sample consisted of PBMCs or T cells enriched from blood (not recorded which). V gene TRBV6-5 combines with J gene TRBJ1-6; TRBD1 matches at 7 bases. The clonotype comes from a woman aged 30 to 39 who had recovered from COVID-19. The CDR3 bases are TGTGCCAGCAGCCGGGACAGCACTAATTCACCCCTCCACTTT. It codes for CASSRDSTNSPLHF.